The source of this T cell receptor beta chain is a study of blood T cell repertoires in COVID-19. Study as a whole: From T cells, B-cell-depleted T cells, or PBMCs came the material, which was cDNA or gDNA.

Trimming cost V 4 bases and J 7 bases, with 13 bases left between them. Germline V gene lookup returns CDR1 SNHLY and CDR2 FYNNEI. The CDR3 sequence is 13 residues long. Generated by immunoSEQ multiplex PCR, the TCRdb table keeps only in-frame clones and is missing some. Of 110,000 to 150,000 clones detected, around 73% appear once; the ten largest clones hold just over 6%. Adults between about 18 and 95 years of age took part from 24 US areas. Participant-reported clinical history was the basis for cohort assignment. Recovered participants had two consecutive negative NP/OP PCR tests, healthcare professional clearance, or symptom resolution.

This TCR came from a woman aged 45-60 years who had recovered from COVID-19. The rearrangement links TRBV2 to TRBJ2-5, with D hard to call. Sequenced input: PBMCs or T cells enriched from blood (not recorded which). The CDR3 coding sequence is TGTGCCAGCAGTGCTGGGCCAGCCTTGACCCAGTACTTC. This sequence encodes CASSAGPALTQYF.